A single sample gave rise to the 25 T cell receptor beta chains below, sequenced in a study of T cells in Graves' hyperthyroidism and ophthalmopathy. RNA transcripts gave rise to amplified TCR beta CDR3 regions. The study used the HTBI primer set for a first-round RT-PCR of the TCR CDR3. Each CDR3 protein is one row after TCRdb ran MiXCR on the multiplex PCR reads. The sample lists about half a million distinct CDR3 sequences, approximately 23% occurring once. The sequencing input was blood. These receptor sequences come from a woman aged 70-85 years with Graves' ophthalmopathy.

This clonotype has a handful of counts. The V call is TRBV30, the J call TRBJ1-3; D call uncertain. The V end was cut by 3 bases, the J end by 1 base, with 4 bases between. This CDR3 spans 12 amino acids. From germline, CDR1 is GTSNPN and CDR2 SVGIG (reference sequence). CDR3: CAWRVSGNTIYF. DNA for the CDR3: TGTGCCTGGAGGGTATCTGGAAACACCATATATTTT.

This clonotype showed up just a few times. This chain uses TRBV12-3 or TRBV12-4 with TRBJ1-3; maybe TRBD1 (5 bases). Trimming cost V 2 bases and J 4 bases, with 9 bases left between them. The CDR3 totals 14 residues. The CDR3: CASSLSGVGNTIYF. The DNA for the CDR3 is TGTGCCAGCAGTTTATCGGGGGTCGGAAACACCATATATTTT.

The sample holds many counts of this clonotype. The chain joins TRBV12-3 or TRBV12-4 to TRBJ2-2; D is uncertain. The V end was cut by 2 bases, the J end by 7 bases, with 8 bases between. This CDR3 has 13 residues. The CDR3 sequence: CASSLRADGELFF. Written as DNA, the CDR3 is TGTGCCAGCAGTTTAAGGGCTGACGGGGAGCTGTTTTTT.

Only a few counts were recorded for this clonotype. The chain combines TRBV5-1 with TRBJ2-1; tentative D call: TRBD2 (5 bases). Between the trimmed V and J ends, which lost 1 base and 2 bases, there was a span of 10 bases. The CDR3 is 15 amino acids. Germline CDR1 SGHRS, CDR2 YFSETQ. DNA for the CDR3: TGCGCCAGCAGCTTGCAGCGGTCTCCCTACAATGAGCAGTTCTTC. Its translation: CASSLQRSPYNEQFF. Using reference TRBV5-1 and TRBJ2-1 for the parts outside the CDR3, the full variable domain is KAGVTQTPRYLIKTRGQQVTLSCSPISGHRSVSWYQQTPGQGLQFLFEYFSETQRNKGNFPGRFSGRQFSNSRSEMNVSTLELGDSALYLCASSLQRSPYNEQFFGPGTRLTVL.

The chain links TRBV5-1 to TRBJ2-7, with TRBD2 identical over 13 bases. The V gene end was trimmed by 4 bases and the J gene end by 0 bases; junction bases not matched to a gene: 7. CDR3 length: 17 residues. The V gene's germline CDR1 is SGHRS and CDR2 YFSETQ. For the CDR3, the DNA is TGCGCCAGCAGCACAGGACTAGCGGGAGTTAGCTCCTACGAGCAGTACTTC. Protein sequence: CASSTGLAGVSSYEQYF.

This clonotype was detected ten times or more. The CDR3 DNA sequence: TGCAGTGCTAGGACTAGCGGGAGGGCGGAAGAGCAGTACTTC. The encoded protein is CSARTSGRAEEQYF. V gene TRBV20-1 combines with J gene TRBJ2-7, with 14 positions matching TRBD2. The junction had 5 bases not matched to a gene; V was cut back by 3 bases and J by 7 bases. CDR1 DFQATT and CDR2 SNEGSKA come from the germline V gene (reference sequence). CDR3 length: 14 residues.

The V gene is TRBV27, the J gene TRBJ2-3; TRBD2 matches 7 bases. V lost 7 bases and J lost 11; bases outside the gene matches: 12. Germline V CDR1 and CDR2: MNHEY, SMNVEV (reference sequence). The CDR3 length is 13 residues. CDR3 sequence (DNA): TGTGCCAGCAATCCGACTAGCTCCTCGGGGCAGTATTTT. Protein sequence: CASNPTSSSGQYF.

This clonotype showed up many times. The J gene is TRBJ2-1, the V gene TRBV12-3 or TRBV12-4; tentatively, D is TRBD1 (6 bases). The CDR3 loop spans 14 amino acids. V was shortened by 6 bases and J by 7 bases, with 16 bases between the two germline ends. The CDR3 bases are TGTGCCAGCAGCCCCGGGGACAAAGGTAATGAGCAGTTCTTC. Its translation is CASSPGDKGNEQFF.

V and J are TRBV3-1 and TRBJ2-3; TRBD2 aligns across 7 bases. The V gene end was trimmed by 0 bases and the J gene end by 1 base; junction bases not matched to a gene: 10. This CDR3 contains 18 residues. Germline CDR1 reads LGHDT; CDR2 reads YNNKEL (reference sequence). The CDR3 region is CASSQDLLSGARTDTQYF. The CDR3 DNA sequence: TGTGCCAGCAGCCAAGATCTTCTGAGCGGGGCTCGCACAGATACGCAGTATTTT.

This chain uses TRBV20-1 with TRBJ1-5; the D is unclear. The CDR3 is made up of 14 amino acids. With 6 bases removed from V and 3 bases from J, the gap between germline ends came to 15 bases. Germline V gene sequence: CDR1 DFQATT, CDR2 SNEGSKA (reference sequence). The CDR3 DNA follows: TGCAGTGCCCGGGCTGGAATCTCCAATCAGCCCCAGCATTTT. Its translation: CSARAGISNQPQHF.

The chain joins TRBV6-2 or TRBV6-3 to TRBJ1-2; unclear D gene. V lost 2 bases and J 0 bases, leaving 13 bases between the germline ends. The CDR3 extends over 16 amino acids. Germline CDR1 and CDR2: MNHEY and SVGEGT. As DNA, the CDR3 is TGTGCCAGCAGTTACCTAATGGACGGCCCTAACTATGGCTACACCTTC. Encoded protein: CASSYLMDGPNYGYTF.

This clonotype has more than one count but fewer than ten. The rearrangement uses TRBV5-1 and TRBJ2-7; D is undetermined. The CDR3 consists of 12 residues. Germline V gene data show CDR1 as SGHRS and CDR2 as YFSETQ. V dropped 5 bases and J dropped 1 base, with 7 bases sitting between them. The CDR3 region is CASRSDSYEQYF. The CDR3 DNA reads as TGCGCCAGCAGGTCCGATTCCTACGAGCAGTACTTC.

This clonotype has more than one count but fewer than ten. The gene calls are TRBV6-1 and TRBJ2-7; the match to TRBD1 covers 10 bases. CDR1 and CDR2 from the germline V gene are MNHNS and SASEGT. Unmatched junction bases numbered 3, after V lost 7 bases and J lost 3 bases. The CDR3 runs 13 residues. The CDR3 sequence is CASTGTGDYEQYF. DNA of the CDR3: TGTGCCAGCACCGGGACAGGGGACTACGAGCAGTACTTC.

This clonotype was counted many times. CDR3: CASSLDGQSYGELFF. The CDR3 bases are TGTGCCAGCAGCTTAGACGGACAGAGCTACGGGGAGCTGTTTTTT. V gene TRBV7-2 combines with J gene TRBJ2-2, with D perhaps TRBD1 (6 bases). The CDR3 is 15 amino acids. Trimming stripped 1 base from V and 7 bases from J, with 13 bases between. The V gene's germline CDR1 is SGHTA and CDR2 FQGNSA.

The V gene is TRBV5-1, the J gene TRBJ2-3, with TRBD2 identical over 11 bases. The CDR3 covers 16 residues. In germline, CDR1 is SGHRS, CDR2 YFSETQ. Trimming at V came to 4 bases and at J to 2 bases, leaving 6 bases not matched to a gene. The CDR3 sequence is CASSGPSGRSTDTQYF. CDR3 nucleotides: TGCGCCAGCAGCGGGCCTAGCGGGAGGTCCACAGATACGCAGTATTTT.

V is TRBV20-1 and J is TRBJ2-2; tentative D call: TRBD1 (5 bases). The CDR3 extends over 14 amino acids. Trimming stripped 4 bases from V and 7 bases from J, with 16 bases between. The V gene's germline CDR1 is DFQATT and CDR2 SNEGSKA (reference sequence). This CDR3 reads CSATMIRGGGELFF. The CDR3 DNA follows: TGCAGTGCTACCATGATAAGGGGTGGCGGGGAGCTGTTTTTT.

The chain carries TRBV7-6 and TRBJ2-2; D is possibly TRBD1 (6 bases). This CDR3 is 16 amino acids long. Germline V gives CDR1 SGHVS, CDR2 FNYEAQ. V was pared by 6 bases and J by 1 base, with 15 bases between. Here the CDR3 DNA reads TGTGCCAGCAGAACACAGGGTTCCGGGAACACCGGGGAGCTGTTTTTT. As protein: CASRTQGSGNTGELFF.

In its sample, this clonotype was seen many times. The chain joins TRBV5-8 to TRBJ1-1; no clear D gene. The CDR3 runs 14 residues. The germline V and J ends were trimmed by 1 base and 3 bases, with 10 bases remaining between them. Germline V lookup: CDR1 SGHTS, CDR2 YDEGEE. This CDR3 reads CASSLPATYTEAFF. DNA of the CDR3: TGTGCCAGCAGCTTGCCCGCTACATACACTGAAGCTTTCTTT.

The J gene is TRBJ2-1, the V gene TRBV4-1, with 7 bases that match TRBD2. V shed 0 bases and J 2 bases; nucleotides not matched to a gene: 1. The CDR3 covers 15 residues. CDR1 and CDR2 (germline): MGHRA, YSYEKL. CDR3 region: CASSQDSGTYNEQFF. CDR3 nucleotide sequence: TGCGCCAGCAGCCAAGACAGCGGGACCTACAATGAGCAGTTCTTC.

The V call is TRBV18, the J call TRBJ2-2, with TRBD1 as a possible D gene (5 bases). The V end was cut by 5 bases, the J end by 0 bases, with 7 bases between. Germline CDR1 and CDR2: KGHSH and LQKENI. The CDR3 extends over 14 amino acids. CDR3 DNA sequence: TGTGCCAGCTCAGGACAACCGAACACCGGGGAGCTGTTTTTT. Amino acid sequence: CASSGQPNTGELFF.

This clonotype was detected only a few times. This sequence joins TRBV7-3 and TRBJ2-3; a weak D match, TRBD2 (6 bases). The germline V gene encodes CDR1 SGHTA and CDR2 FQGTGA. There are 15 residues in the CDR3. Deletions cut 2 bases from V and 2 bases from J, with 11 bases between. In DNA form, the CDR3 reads TGTGCCAGCAGCTTAGCGGGAAGATACACAGATACGCAGTATTTT. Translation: CASSLAGRYTDTQYF.

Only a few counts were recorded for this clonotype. CDR3 residues: CASSPQGTGANVLTF. DNA of the CDR3: TGTGCCAGCAGCCCCCAGGGGACCGGGGCCAACGTCCTGACTTTC. The V gene is TRBV7-6, the J gene TRBJ2-6; weak D call: TRBD1 (6 bases). The V end was cut by 5 bases, the J end by 4 bases, with 12 bases between. Germline V gives CDR1 SGHVS, CDR2 FNYEAQ. The CDR3 is 15 residues long.

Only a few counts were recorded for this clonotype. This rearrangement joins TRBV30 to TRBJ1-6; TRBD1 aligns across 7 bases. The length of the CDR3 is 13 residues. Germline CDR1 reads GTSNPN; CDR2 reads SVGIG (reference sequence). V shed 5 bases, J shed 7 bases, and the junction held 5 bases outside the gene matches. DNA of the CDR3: TGTGCCTGGCGACAGGGACGGAATTCACCCCTCCACTTT. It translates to CAWRQGRNSPLHF.

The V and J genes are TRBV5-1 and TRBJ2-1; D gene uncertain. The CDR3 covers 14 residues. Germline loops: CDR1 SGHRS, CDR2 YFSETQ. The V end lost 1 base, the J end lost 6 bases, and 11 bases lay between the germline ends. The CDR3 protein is CASSLNPGINEQFF. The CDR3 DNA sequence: TGCGCCAGCAGCTTGAATCCCGGAATCAATGAGCAGTTCTTC.

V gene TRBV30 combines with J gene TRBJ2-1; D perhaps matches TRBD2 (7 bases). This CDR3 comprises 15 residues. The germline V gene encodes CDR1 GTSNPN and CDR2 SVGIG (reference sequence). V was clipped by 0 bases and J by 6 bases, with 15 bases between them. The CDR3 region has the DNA TGTGCCTGGAGTGTAGGGGGGAGGGCCTTCAATGAGCAGTTCTTC. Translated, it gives CAWSVGGRAFNEQFF.